This T cell receptor beta chain was documented in a study of blood T cell repertoires in COVID-19 (dated by TCRdb to about 2020). For the wider study: Samples covering the acute and convalescent phases of COVID-19 were provided by collaborators in the United States, Italy and Spain. Where available, HLA class I and class II types were taken from metadata supplied by the sample provider and were not determined by assay-based typing. The repertoires were made available in a free public database intended to serve as a resource for research on the immune response to SARS-CoV-2. Samples were obtained from the ongoing ImmuneRACE study (first 160 participants) and from 1,200 or so subjects provided by 6 global collaborators. The sample metadata nearly always contained a de-identified subject ID, COVID-19 status, age in years and sex. Deeply sampled blood TCRbeta repertoires from subjects exposed to, actively infected with, or recovered from COVID-19 were included in the dataset. The prospective study material was composed of cDNA or gDNA derived from T cells, B-cell-depleted T cells, or PBMCs.

What the work shows at the level of the full study, not this receptor alone: The quantity of clinical and demographic metadata differed by source and by participant and was supplied without curation.

Samples from volunteer blood donors who had recovered from COVID-19 were contributed by a second Seattle source. Each collaborating institution followed its own protocols to collect whole blood in K2EDTA tubes. For TCRbeta analysis, collaborators shipped samples as frozen whole blood, isolated PBMCs, or DNA extracted from either of those sample types. In the case of this clone: This clone's antigen is unknown. No much larger clonotype is one base removed from it; base qualities were not supplied.

CDR1 SGHVS and CDR2 FNYEAQ were looked up in the germline V gene. Between the V and J ends, shortened by 11 bases and 1 base respectively, the junction contains 17 bases. From its cysteine to its phenylalanine, the CDR3 spans 14 amino acids. The sequence is cut down to CDR3 DNA, 42 bases in frame from base 1. TCRbeta CDR3 regions were amplified from genomic DNA using the immunoSEQ Assay, a bias-controlled multiplex PCR. The authors' analysis ran thus. The number of nucleated cells in each sample was estimated from the amplification of reference gene primers within the assay. To quantify the absolute abundance of each unique TCRbeta CDR3 rearrangement, sequence reads were collapsed and filtered. For each sample, productive Simpson clonality was calculated by taking the square root of Simpson's diversity index across productive rearrangements. TCRdb's version of the immuneACCESS table is confined to in-frame rearrangements and falls short of the full clone set. An unresolved V gene accounts for under half of the shortfall where checked; the remainder is of unknown origin. The V and J calls and clone size come from that table; D and trimming were worked out from the DNA. The sample table holds roughly 71,000 clones, of which 80% were seen once. The top ten clones comprise roughly 18% of the sample.

The sequence is built from TRBV7-6 and TRBJ2-5; a tentative D match to TRBD1 spans 6 bases. The clonotype was recovered from a man aged 65-85 years who had recovered from COVID-19. Sequences were obtained from peripheral blood. CDR3 protein: CAGTLGTSQETQYF. The DNA is TGTGCCGGAACGTTAGGGACAAGCCAAGAGACCCAGTACTTC. Full variable domain (CDR3 extended with the reference TRBV7-6 and TRBJ2-5 proteins): GAGVSQSPRYKVTKRGQDVALRCDPISGHVSLYWYRQALGQGPEFLTYFNYEAQQDKSGLPNDRFSAERPEGSISTLTIQRTEQRDSAMYRCAGTLGTSQETQYFGPGTRLLVL.